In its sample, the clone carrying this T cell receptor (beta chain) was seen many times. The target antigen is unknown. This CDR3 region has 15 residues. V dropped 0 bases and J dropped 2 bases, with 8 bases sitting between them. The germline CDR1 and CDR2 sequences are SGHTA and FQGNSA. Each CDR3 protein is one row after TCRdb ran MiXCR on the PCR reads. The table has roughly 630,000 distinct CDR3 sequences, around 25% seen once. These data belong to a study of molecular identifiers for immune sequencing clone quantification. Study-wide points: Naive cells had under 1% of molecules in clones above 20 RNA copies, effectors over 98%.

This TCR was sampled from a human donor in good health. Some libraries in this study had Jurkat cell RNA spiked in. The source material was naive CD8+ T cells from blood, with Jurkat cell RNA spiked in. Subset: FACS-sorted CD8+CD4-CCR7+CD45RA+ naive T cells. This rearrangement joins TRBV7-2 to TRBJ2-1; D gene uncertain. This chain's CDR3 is CASSLAAVTYNEQFF. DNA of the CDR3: TGTGCCAGCAGCTTAGCTGCTGTGACCTACAATGAGCAGTTCTTC.